Each of the 11 T cell receptor beta chains below was sequenced from the same sample in a study of early T cells in non-severe SARS-CoV-2 infection. TCRdb re-derived calls from the 5' RACE reads in MiXCR, one entry per CDR3 protein. This sample has some 87,000 distinct CDR3 sequences; about 12% occur once, and the top ten carry about 2.6%. The sequencing input was whole blood. Receptors originate from an adult who was a healthcare worker with PCR-confirmed SARS-CoV-2 infection or an uninfected control (not recorded which).

This clonotype was picked up a small number of times. The gene calls are TRBV11-2 and TRBJ2-1, with D possibly matching TRBD2 (5 bases). Trimming took off 1 base at V and 6 bases at J, with 10 bases between the two ends. The CDR3 is 14 residues long. Germline V CDR1 and CDR2: SGHAT, FQNNGV. CDR3 coding DNA: TGTGCCAGCAGCTTAGCCCTAGCTTCCAATGAGCAGTTCTTC. Residues: CASSLALASNEQFF. Looking up the rest from reference TRBV11-2 and TRBJ2-1 gives the full variable domain: EAGVAQSPRYKIIEKRQSVAFWCNPISGHATLYWYQQILGQGPKLLIQFQNNGVVDDSQLPKDRFSAERLKGVDSTLKIQPAKLEDSAVYLCASSLALASNEQFFGPGTRLTVL.

In this sample, this clonotype turned up a few times. The V and J genes are TRBV29-1 and TRBJ1-2; 10 bases agree with TRBD1. The CDR3 is 14 amino acids. The trim removed 6 bases at V and 8 bases at J, leaving 12 bases unmatched. Germline V gene sequence: CDR1 SQVTM, CDR2 ANQGSEA. The CDR3 is CSVRQGASLEGYTF. CDR3 coding DNA: TGCAGCGTGCGACAGGGGGCGTCCCTGGAGGGCTACACCTTC.

This clonotype was found many times. This CDR3 is CASSPPRTSGSPYNEQFF. CDR3 bases: TGTGCCAGCTCACCACCTAGGACTAGCGGGAGCCCCTACAATGAGCAGTTCTTC. J is TRBJ2-1 and V is TRBV18; 13 bases are a match to TRBD2. Germline-derived CDR1 and CDR2 are KGHSH and LQKENI. V gave up 0 bases and J gave up 2 bases; unmatched junction bases: 4. This CDR3 is 18 amino acids long.

This clonotype was observed a handful of times. The V and J genes are TRBV19 and TRBJ2-5; 7 bases fit TRBD2. J lost 3 bases, V lost 3 bases, and 4 bases had no gene match. The CDR3 runs 14 residues. Germline CDR1 LNHDA, CDR2 SQIVND (reference sequence). For the CDR3, the DNA is TGTGCCAGTAGTATCCGGGGGGTTGAAGAGACCCAGTACTTC. It is translated as CASSIRGVEETQYF.

This clonotype turned up a few times. This chain joins TRBV7-9 and TRBJ2-2; D gene uncertain. The CDR3 is 13 amino acids. Germline loops: CDR1 SEHNR, CDR2 FQNEAQ (reference sequence). The V and J ends lost 3 bases and 3 bases respectively, with 5 bases between them. The CDR3 region has the DNA TGTGCCAGCAGCTTCGGGTACACCGGGGAGCTGTTTTTT. This translates into CASSFGYTGELFF.

This clonotype was detected a few times. This chain uses TRBV7-6 with TRBJ2-3; 11 positions match TRBD2. Per germline, CDR1 SGHVS and CDR2 FNYEAQ. CDR3 length equals 16 residues. Unmatched junction bases numbered 7, after V lost 3 bases and J lost 5 bases. The CDR3 sequence is CASSLGLAVGEDTQYF. CDR3 bases: TGTGCCAGCAGCTTGGGACTAGCGGTCGGGGAAGATACGCAGTATTTT.

This clonotype has at least ten counts. The chain has TRBV27 and TRBJ2-3; 13 positions match TRBD2. The V gene end was trimmed by 1 base and the J gene end by 6 bases; junction bases not matched to a gene: 1. Looked up from germline, CDR1 is MNHEY and CDR2 is SMNVEV (reference sequence). This CDR3 has 15 amino acids. CDR3 region: CASSLWTSGGDTQYF. The CDR3 bases are TGTGCCAGCAGTTTATGGACTAGCGGGGGTGATACGCAGTATTTT.

For this clonotype: Just one base apart from a much larger clone, this may be a read error. The chain employs TRBV11-3 and TRBJ1-4, with 8 bases lining up with TRBD1. The CDR3 loop spans 16 amino acids. Germline-derived CDR1 and CDR2 are SGHNT and YENEEA. The CDR3 spells CASSLALTGGVEKLLF. The CDR3, as DNA: TGTGCCAGCAGCTTAGCTCTCACAGGGGGAGTTGAAAAACTGTTATTT.

This clonotype has a count of ten or more. This chain links TRBV6-6 with TRBJ2-1, with D maybe TRBD1 (6 bases). Deletions cut 6 bases from V and 2 bases from J, with 14 bases between. The CDR3 is made up of 15 amino acids. CDR1 and CDR2 from the germline V gene are MNHNY and SVGAGI (reference sequence). CDR3 protein: CASSQTGATYNEQFF. The CDR3 region has the DNA TGTGCCAGCAGCCAGACAGGAGCTACCTACAATGAGCAGTTCTTC.

The gene calls are TRBV11-3 and TRBJ2-6; 7 nucleotides line up with TRBD1. J lost 0 bases, V lost 3 bases, and 5 bases had no gene match. The CDR3 is 17 residues long. Germline CDR1 SGHNT, CDR2 YENEEA. CDR3 DNA sequence: TGTGCCAGCAGCTTGGGACAGCTCTTCTCTGGGGCCAACGTCCTGACTTTC. This encodes CASSLGQLFSGANVLTF. Combining the CDR3 with reference TRBV11-3 and TRBJ2-6 gives the whole variable domain EAGVVQSPRYKIIEKKQPVAFWCNPISGHNTLYWYLQNLGQGPELLIRYENEEAVDDSQLPKDRFSAERLKGVDSTLKIQPAELGDSAVYLCASSLGQLFSGANVLTFGAGSRLTVL.

This clonotype has ten or more counts. The V call is TRBV20-1, the J call TRBJ1-1, with 11 bases aligning to TRBD1. The germline V gene has CDR1 DFQATT and CDR2 SNEGSKA (reference sequence). Losses at the gene ends were 0 bases for V and 4 bases for J; bases not matched to a gene: 4. The CDR3 runs to 15 residues. The CDR3 spells CSARDRGTGGTEAFF. CDR3 in DNA: TGCAGTGCTAGAGATCGGGGGACAGGGGGCACTGAAGCTTTCTTT.